Following are 26 T cell receptor beta chains from one sample sequenced in a study of control samples from healthy donors and cancer patients. The repertoire was sequenced with immunoSEQ multiplex PCR; TCRdb's copy has only in-frame clones and lacks some. The top ten clones hold roughly 1.3% of a sample with tens of thousands of clones, roughly 93% of them seen once. The material sequenced was PBMCs. These TCRs come from a woman aged 40 to 50 with lung cancer.

This clone was recorded only once. At one end the junction does not follow the germline gene, possibly because of a read error. V usage is TRBV19 and J usage is TRBJ1-1; 7 bases are shared with TRBD1. The CDR3 consists of 16 residues. Germline lookup yields CDR1 LNHDA and CDR2 SQIVND (reference sequence). DNA for the CDR3: TGTGCCAGTAGTATGATTAGGACAGGAATGAACACTGAAGATTTCTTT. Its protein product is CASSMIRTGMNTEDFF.

The CDR3, as DNA: TGTGCCAGCAGCCGCCCCGAGGGGGGTTTTAAGAACACTGAAGCTTTCTTT. This sequence encodes CASSRPEGGFKNTEAFF. This sequence joins TRBV21-1 and TRBJ1-1. TRBV21-1 is reported as a pseudogene. The CDR3 extends over 17 amino acids.

J is TRBJ1-2 and V is TRBV3-1 (or the pseudogene TRBV3-2); D unclear. Germline V gene sequence: CDR1 LGHDT, CDR2 YNNKEL (reference sequence). V gave up 3 bases and J gave up 8 bases, with 10 bases separating them. There are 12 residues in the CDR3. The CDR3 nucleotides are TGTGCCAGCAGCCACTTGGACCAGGGCTACACCTTC. It translates to CASSHLDQGYTF.

V usage is TRBV6-5 and J usage is TRBJ2-3, with D hard to call. CDR1 is MNHEY and CDR2 is SVGAGI in the germline V gene. Trimming took off 4 bases at V and 9 bases at J, with 8 bases between the two ends. The CDR3 has 11 amino acids. The chain's CDR3 is CASSSTGTQYF. The CDR3 DNA reads TGTGCCAGCAGTTCGACGGGCACGCAGTATTTT.

This clone came up a few times. The rearrangement joins TRBV18 to TRBJ1-1; 10 nucleotides match TRBD1. Germline trimming cut 2 bases from V and 7 bases from J; bases unmatched to any gene: 7. This CDR3 region has 15 residues. Germline V CDR1 and CDR2: KGHSH, LQKENI. CDR3 region: CASSPTPTGGFEAFF. In DNA, the CDR3 is TGTGCCAGCTCACCAACCCCGACAGGGGGCTTTGAAGCTTTCTTT.

This chain links TRBV28 with TRBJ2-5, with unresolved D. CDR1 and CDR2 (germline): MDHEN, SYDVKM. The length of the CDR3 is 13 residues. Trimming took 6 bases from V and 4 from J, leaving 12 bases between them. The CDR3: CASSKGRVETQYF. For the CDR3, the DNA is TGTGCCAGCAGCAAAGGCCGCGTAGAGACCCAGTACTTC.

CDR3 amino acids: CASTQNAGTIQEYF. CDR3 DNA: TGTGCCAGCACCCAAAACGCGGGAACTATTCAGGAGTACTTC. The J gene is TRBJ2-7, the V gene TRBV7-2; a weak D match, TRBD2 (6 bases). V was pared by 7 bases and J by 11 bases, with 24 bases between. The CDR3 sequence is 14 residues long. CDR1 SGHTA and CDR2 FQGNSA come from the germline V gene.

This clone was seen only a few times. V and J are TRBV6-1 and TRBJ1-5; D may be TRBD1 (6 bases). Trimming left V 2 bases short and J 4 bases short, with 12 bases between. The CDR3 has 15 amino acids. Per germline, CDR1 MNHNS and CDR2 SASEGT. The CDR3 loop is CASSEFLGGNQPQHF. CDR3 DNA sequence: TGTGCCAGCAGTGAATTTCTAGGGGGGAATCAGCCCCAGCATTTT.

J is TRBJ1-2 and V is TRBV4-1; D possibly corresponds to TRBD1 (6 bases). The germline V gene encodes CDR1 MGHRA and CDR2 YSYEKL. The CDR3 sequence is 12 residues long. The CDR3 DNA reads as TGCGCTATTGGGTCCCCAGGGGATGGCTACACCTTC. This gives the protein CAIGSPGDGYTF.

This clone was observed a single time. The V gene is TRBV18, the J gene TRBJ2-1, with 11 bases fitting TRBD2. The CDR3 sequence is 15 residues long. Germline loops: CDR1 KGHSH, CDR2 LQKENI. V lost 4 bases to trimming and J lost 6 bases; unmatched junction nucleotides: 5. In nucleotides, the CDR3 is TGTGCCAGCTCACAGCTAGCGGGGGGTTCCAATGAGCAGTTCTTC. Protein product: CASSQLAGGSNEQFF.

The CDR3 region is CASSSAPGTGELFF. CDR3 nucleotides: TGTGCCAGCAGCTCAGCCCCGGGGACCGGGGAGCTGTTTTTT. The gene calls are TRBV11-2 and TRBJ2-2; a possible D gene is TRBD2 (5 bases). Germline CDR1 and CDR2: SGHAT and FQNNGV. V lost 4 bases and J lost 5, with 11 bases in between. This CDR3 has 14 amino acids. Looking up the rest from reference TRBV11-2 and TRBJ2-2 gives the full variable domain: EAGVAQSPRYKIIEKRQSVAFWCNPISGHATLYWYQQILGQGPKLLIQFQNNGVVDDSQLPKDRFSAERLKGVDSTLKIQPAKLEDSAVYLCASSSAPGTGELFFGEGSRLTVL.

The chain links TRBV12-3 or TRBV12-4 to TRBJ2-7, with D hard to call. The CDR3 totals 11 residues. V lost 5 bases, J lost 1 base, and 3 bases lay in between. CDR3 loop: CASSPSYEQYF. CDR3 nucleotide sequence: TGTGCCAGCAGTCCTTCCTACGAGCAGTACTTC.

The chain has TRBV4-1 and TRBJ2-1, with 7 bases fitting TRBD2. Losses at the gene ends were 3 bases for V and 7 bases for J; bases not matched to a gene: 3. This CDR3 spans 13 amino acids. Germline V gives CDR1 MGHRA, CDR2 YSYEKL. Written as DNA, the CDR3 is TGCGCCAGCAGCCAGGGACTATGGAATGAGCAGTTCTTC. This encodes CASSQGLWNEQFF.

The rearrangement links TRBV19 to TRBJ2-1; 9 nucleotides agree with TRBD2. V lost 7 bases and J lost 4; bases outside the gene matches: 11. Germline CDR1 reads LNHDA; CDR2 reads SQIVND (reference sequence). This CDR3 has 16 amino acids. The CDR3 protein is CASNPFGGGAYNEQFF. CDR3 coding DNA: TGTGCCAGTAACCCCTTTGGCGGGGGGGCATACAATGAGCAGTTCTTC.

The chain has TRBV27 and TRBJ2-7; 7 nucleotides align to TRBD1. The ends lost 5 bases at V and 6 bases at J; junction bases unmatched: 7. Looked up from germline, CDR1 is MNHEY and CDR2 is SMNVEV (reference sequence). The CDR3 is made up of 13 amino acids. CDR3 sequence reads: CASSPTRTGEQYF. CDR3 coding DNA: TGTGCCAGCAGTCCGACACGGACAGGCGAGCAGTACTTC.

The chain combines TRBV4-2 with TRBJ1-1, with a tentative D call TRBD1 (5 bases). Germline V gene sequence: CDR1 LGHNA, CDR2 YNFKEQ. The CDR3 loop spans 13 amino acids. The ends were cut back, 1 base at V and 9 bases at J, with 12 bases in the middle. For the CDR3, the DNA is TGTGCCAGCAGCCAAGGGGACCAGTTCCAAGCTTTCTTT. Translation: CASSQGDQFQAFF.

The chain employs TRBV6-2 or TRBV6-3 and TRBJ1-2; maybe TRBD1 (6 bases). Germline CDR1 MNHEY, CDR2 SVGEGT. Deletions cut 2 bases from V and 7 bases from J, with 11 bases between. The length of the CDR3 is 13 residues. The CDR3 protein is CASSYGSGVGYTF. The CDR3, as DNA: TGTGCCAGCAGTTACGGATCAGGGGTTGGCTACACCTTC.

The V and J genes are TRBV24-1 and TRBJ1-2; D unresolved. The CDR3 length is 15 residues. V lost 0 bases and J 4 bases, leaving 11 bases between the germline ends. The germline V gene has CDR1 KGHDR and CDR2 SFDVKD. CDR3 nucleotide sequence: TGTGCCACCAGTGATTTGCCCGGGGATTCCTATGGCTACACCTTC. It translates to CATSDLPGDSYGYTF.

The chain's CDR3 is CASSDKGGSSYNEQFF. CDR3 sequence (DNA): TGTGCCAGCAGTGATAAGGGGGGGAGCTCCTACAATGAGCAGTTCTTC. The rearrangement links TRBV6-1 to TRBJ2-1; D might be TRBD2 (7 bases). V dropped 3 bases and J dropped 0 bases, with 12 bases sitting between them. CDR1 and CDR2 from the germline V gene are MNHNS and SASEGT. This CDR3 is 16 amino acids long.

The chain recombines TRBV28 with TRBJ2-1; TRBD2 agrees at 7 bases. J lost 0 bases, V lost 2 bases, and 7 bases had no gene match. There are 17 residues in the CDR3. The germline V gene encodes CDR1 MDHEN and CDR2 SYDVKM. CDR3 DNA sequence: TGTGCCAGCAGTTTAAAATCGGGGGGACCCTCCTACAATGAGCAGTTCTTC. Encoded protein: CASSLKSGGPSYNEQFF.

This sequence joins TRBV5-1 and TRBJ2-3, with 9 nucleotides matching TRBD2. The CDR3 consists of 15 residues. The V and J ends lost 1 base and 1 base, in that order; junction bases with no gene match: 1. CDR1 and CDR2 from the germline V gene are SGHRS and YFSETQ. The DNA of the CDR3 is TGCGCCAGCAGCTTGCCTAGCGGGGGCACAGATACGCAGTATTTT. Protein product: CASSLPSGGTDTQYF.

The genes are TRBV24-1 and TRBJ2-3; D possibly corresponds to TRBD1 (5 bases). Germline values: CDR1 KGHDR, CDR2 SFDVKD. V dropped 7 bases and J dropped 10 bases, with 44 bases sitting between them. This CDR3 comprises 22 residues. The CDR3 nucleotides read TGTGCCACCAGCCATCGTACAGGACAAGGGGCCACAGATTCCCTGCACGAGAAGGCGCAGTATTTT. Translating it yields CATSHRTGQGATDSLHEKAQYF.

The chain carries TRBV25-1 and TRBJ1-1; 8 bases align to TRBD1. Germline CDR1 reads MGHDK; CDR2 reads SYGVNS. Losses at the gene ends were 2 bases for V and 6 bases for J; bases not matched to a gene: 8. The CDR3 is 15 residues long. For the CDR3, the DNA is TGTGCCAGCAGTGAACCGGCAGGGGGCAGGCCTGAAGCTTTCTTT. This codes for CASSEPAGGRPEAFF.

V is TRBV13 and J is TRBJ2-1; 8 bases agree with TRBD2. The J segment lost 0 bases and the V segment lost 5 bases, leaving 9 bases of the junction unmatched. Germline V CDR1 and CDR2: PRHDT, FYEKMQ (reference sequence). CDR3 length: 17 residues. The CDR3: CASSTGLGVSSYNEQFF. CDR3 nucleotides: TGTGCCAGCAGCACGGGACTAGGAGTAAGCTCCTACAATGAGCAGTTCTTC.

This clone was seen once. The junction and the germline gene differ at one end; a read error may be behind it. The chain carries TRBV30 and TRBJ1-2; 9 bases map to TRBD1. There are 11 residues in the CDR3. Germline loops: CDR1 GTSNPN, CDR2 SVGIG (reference sequence). The CDR3 DNA reads TGTGCCTGGATTACAGGGGGCCGTGGGGTTTTC. Translation: CAWITGGRGVF.

The chain recombines TRBV30 with TRBJ1-5, with no clear D. The germline CDR1 and CDR2 sequences are GTSNPN and SVGIG (reference sequence). Trimming pared 3 bases from V and 4 bases from J, leaving 10 bases between. The CDR3 length is 13 residues. The CDR3 sequence: CAWRGAQNQPQHF. DNA for the CDR3: TGTGCCTGGAGGGGAGCTCAGAATCAGCCCCAGCATTTT.